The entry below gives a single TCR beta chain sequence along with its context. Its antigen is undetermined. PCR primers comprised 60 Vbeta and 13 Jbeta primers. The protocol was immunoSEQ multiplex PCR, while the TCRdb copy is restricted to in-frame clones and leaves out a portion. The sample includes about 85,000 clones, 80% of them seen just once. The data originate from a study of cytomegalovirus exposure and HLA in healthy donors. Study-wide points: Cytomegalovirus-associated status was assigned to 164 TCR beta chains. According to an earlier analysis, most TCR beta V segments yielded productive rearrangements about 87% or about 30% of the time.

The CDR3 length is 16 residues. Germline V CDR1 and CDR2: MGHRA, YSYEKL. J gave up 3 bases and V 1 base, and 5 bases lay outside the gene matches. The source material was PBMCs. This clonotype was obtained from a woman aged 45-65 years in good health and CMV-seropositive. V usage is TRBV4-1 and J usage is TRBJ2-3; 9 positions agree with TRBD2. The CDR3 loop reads CASSQVAGDPTDTQYF. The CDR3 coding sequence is TGCGCCAGCAGCCAAGTAGCGGGAGACCCTACAGATACGCAGTATTTT.